This T cell receptor (beta chain) was recorded in a study of cytomegalovirus exposure and HLA in healthy donors. The PCR employed 60 Vbeta primers together with 13 Jbeta primers. Measured with immunoSEQ multiplex PCR; TCRdb has only the in-frame clones, and not every one. The profile shows 90,000 to 95,000 clones, 65% to 85% of them singletons. The CDR3 is 12 residues long. The V end lost 3 bases, the J end lost 2 bases, and 8 bases lay between the germline ends. Germline CDR1 and CDR2: GTSNPN and SVGIG (reference sequence). Worth noting for this clone: The antigen is unknown.

Notes on the study in general: Later work associated roughly 15,000 TCR beta sequences with HLA alleles at 0.05 false discovery rate. A missense DCLRE1C variant was associated with V- and J-gene trimming of TCR beta chains in a later analysis, and an independent cohort replicated the association.

The TCR sequence derives from a girl aged 2 to 9 in good health and CMV-seropositive. The sequenced sample was PBMCs. The rearrangement joins TRBV30 to TRBJ2-7, with D uncertain. The CDR3 loop is CAWRKQTYEQYF. The CDR3 DNA reads as TGTGCCTGGAGAAAACAAACCTACGAGCAGTACTTC.